This T cell receptor beta chain is from a study of blood T cell repertoires in COVID-19. The CDR3 extends over 15 amino acids. The V gene end was trimmed by 7 bases and the J gene end by 2 bases; junction bases not matched to a gene: 8. In germline, CDR1 is MNHEY, CDR2 SMNVEV (reference sequence). Sequenced by immunoSEQ multiplex PCR; TCRdb stores in-frame clones only, minus some. The sample has around 200,000 clones, about 82% seen once. The sample comprised PBMCs or T cells enriched from blood (not recorded which). The clonotype originates from a man between 40 and 49 years old with acute COVID-19. This chain links TRBV27 with TRBJ2-3; 8 nucleotides align to TRBD2. The CDR3 here is CASTPRGGVTDTQYF. The CDR3 nucleotides read TGTGCCAGCACCCCCCGGGGGGGGGTCACAGATACGCAGTATTTT.